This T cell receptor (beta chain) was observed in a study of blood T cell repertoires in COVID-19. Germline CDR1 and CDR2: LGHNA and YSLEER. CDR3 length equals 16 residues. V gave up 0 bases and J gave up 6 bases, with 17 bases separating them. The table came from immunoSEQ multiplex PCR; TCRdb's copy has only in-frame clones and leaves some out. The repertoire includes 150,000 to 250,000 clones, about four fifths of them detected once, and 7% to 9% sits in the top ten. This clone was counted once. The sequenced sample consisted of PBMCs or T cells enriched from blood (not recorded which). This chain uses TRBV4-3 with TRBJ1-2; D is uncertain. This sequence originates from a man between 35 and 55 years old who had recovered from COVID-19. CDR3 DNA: TGCGCCAGCAGCCAAGATCTTAGGTTGGCGGAAGATGGCTACACCTTC. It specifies CASSQDLRLAEDGYTF.